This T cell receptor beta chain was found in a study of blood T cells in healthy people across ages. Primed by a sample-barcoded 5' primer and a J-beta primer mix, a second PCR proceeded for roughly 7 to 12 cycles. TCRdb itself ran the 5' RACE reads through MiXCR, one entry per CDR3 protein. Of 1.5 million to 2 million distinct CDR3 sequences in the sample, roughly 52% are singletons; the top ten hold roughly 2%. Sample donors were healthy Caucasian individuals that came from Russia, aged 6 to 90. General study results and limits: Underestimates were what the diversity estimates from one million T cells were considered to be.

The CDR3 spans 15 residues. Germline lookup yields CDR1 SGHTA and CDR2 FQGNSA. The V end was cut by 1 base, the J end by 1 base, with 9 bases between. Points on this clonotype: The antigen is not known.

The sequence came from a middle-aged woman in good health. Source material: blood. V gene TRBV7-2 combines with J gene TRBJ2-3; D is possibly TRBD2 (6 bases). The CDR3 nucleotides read TGTGCCAGCAGCTTAGACTTAGCGGGCACAGATACGCAGTATTTT. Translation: CASSLDLAGTDTQYF.